One sample yielded the 4 T cell receptor beta chains listed below, sequenced in a study of OX40 agonist ivuxolimab in advanced cancers. TCRdb's table, derived via immunoSEQ multiplex PCR, lists solely in-frame clones and lacks some. The table has tens of thousands of clones, approximately 90% seen once; the top ten hold around 0.73%. Sample: CD4+ or CD8+ T cells sorted from blood, taken in a trial of the OX40 agonist ivuxolimab. These receptors all stem from an adult with an advanced solid tumor such as melanoma, head and neck, liver or kidney cancer.

V is TRBV30 and J is TRBJ2-2, with D perhaps TRBD2 (6 bases). The length of the CDR3 is 13 residues. In germline, CDR1 is GTSNPN, CDR2 SVGIG (reference sequence). CDR3 loop: CSLTRALDGELFF. The CDR3 coding sequence is TGTTCCCTGACTAGAGCCCTGGACGGGGAGCTGTTTTTT. Variable domain in full (rest from reference TRBV30 and TRBJ2-2): SQTIHQWPATLVQPVGSPLSLECTVEGTSNPNLYWYRQAAGRGLQLLFYSVGIGQISSEVPQNLSASRPQDRQFILSSKKLLLSDSGFYLCSLTRALDGELFFGEGSRLTVL.

This clone was seen only once. The chain uses TRBV7-9 and TRBJ2-3; a possible D gene is TRBD2 (6 bases). Germline values: CDR1 SEHNR, CDR2 FQNEAQ (reference sequence). The CDR3 has 14 amino acids. Trimming pared 5 bases from V and 6 bases from J, leaving 15 bases between. This CDR3 is CASSASAGRDTQYF. As DNA, the CDR3 is TGTGCCAGCAGCGCTAGCGCAGGAAGGGATACGCAGTATTTT.

The chain recombines TRBV19 with TRBJ2-7; TRBD1 matches at 10 bases. After removal of 11 bases from V and 2 bases from J, the junction contained 0 bases not matched to a gene. CDR3 length: 11 amino acids. Germline loops: CDR1 LNHDA, CDR2 SQIVND (reference sequence). CDR3 residues: CAGTGAYEQYF. CDR3 sequence (DNA): TGTGCCGGGACAGGGGCCTACGAGCAGTACTTC.

The chain recombines TRBV30 with TRBJ2-5, with D uncertain. Trimming pared 6 bases from V and 1 base from J, leaving 12 bases between. This CDR3 is built from 13 residues. Germline V gene data show CDR1 as GTSNPN and CDR2 as SVGIG (reference sequence). The CDR3 DNA sequence: TGTGCCTGCAAACAGAATATCCAAGAGACCCAGTACTTC. It translates to CACKQNIQETQYF.